The entry that follows covers one T cell receptor beta chain sequence. What it recognizes is unknown. Donors consisted of healthy bone marrow donors. The data are from a study of cytomegalovirus exposure and HLA in healthy donors. Study-wide findings and caveats: Associated with cytomegalovirus, according to the listing, were 170 or so TCR beta chains. In a later analysis, TCR beta V- and J-gene trimming was associated with a missense DCLRE1C variant. It was reportedly the case that the classifier diagnosed cytomegalovirus status with high specificity and sensitivity.

CDR1 and CDR2 (germline): SGHRS, YFSETQ. CDR3 length: 14 amino acids. The V gene lost 4 bases and the J gene lost 6 bases, with 13 bases spanning the gap. The PCR contained 60 Vbeta and 13 Jbeta primers. The table came from immunoSEQ multiplex PCR; TCRdb's copy has only in-frame clones and leaves some out. The table records 100,000 to 150,000 clones, more than 75% of them present only once. V gene TRBV5-1 combines with J gene TRBJ2-2; D might be TRBD1 (6 bases). The sample was PBMCs. This TCR derives from a man aged 35-49 years in good health and CMV-seronegative. The CDR3 DNA sequence: TGCGCCAGCAGCAAAGACAGGTTACCCGGGGAGCTGTTTTTT. Its protein is CASSKDRLPGELFF.